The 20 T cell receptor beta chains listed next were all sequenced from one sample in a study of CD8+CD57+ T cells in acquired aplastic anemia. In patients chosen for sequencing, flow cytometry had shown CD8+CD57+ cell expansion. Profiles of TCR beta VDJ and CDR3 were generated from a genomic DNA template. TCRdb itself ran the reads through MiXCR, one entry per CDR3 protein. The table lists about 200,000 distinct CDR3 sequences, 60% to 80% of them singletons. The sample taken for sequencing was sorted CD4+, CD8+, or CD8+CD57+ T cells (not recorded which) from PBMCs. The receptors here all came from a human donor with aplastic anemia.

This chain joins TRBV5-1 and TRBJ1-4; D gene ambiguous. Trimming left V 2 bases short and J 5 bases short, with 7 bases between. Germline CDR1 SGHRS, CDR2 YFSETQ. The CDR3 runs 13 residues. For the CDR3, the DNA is TGCGCCAGCAGCTTTTGGGAAAATGAAAAACTGTTTTTT. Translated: CASSFWENEKLFF. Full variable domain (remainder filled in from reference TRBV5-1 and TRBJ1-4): KAGVTQTPRYLIKTRGQQVTLSCSPISGHRSVSWYQQTPGQGLQFLFEYFSETQRNKGNFPGRFSGRQFSNSRSEMNVSTLELGDSALYLCASSFWENEKLFFGSGTQLSVL.

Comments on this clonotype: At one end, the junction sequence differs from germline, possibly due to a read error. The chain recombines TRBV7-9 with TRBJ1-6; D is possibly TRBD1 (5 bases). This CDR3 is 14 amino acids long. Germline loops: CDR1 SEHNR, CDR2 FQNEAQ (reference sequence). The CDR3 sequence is CASGGLAANSPLYF. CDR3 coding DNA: TGTGCCAGCGGGGGATTGGCAGCAAATTCACCCCTCTACTTT.

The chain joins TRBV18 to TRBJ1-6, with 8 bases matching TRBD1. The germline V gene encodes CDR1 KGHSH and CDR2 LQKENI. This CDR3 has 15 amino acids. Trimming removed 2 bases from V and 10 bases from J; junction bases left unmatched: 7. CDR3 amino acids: CASSPADRGESPLHF. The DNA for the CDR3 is TGTGCCAGCTCACCAGCAGACAGGGGAGAATCACCCCTCCACTTT.

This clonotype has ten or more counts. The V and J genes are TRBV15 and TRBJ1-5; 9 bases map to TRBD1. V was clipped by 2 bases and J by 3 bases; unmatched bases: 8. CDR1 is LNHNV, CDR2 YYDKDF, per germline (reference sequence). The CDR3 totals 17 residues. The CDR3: CATSRFPGQGVNQPQHF. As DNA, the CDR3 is TGTGCCACCAGCAGATTCCCGGGACAGGGCGTCAATCAGCCCCAGCATTTT. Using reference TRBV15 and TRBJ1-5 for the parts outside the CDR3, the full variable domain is DAMVIQNPRYQVTQFGKPVTLSCSQTLNHNVMYWYQQKSSQAPKLLFHYYDKDFNNEADTPDNFQSRRPNTSFCFLDIRSPGLGDTAMYLCATSRFPGQGVNQPQHFGDGTRLSIL.

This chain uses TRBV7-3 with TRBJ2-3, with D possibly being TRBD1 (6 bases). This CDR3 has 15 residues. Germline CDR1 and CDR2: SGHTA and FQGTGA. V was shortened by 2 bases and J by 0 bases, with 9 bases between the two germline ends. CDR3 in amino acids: CASSLGQFSTDTQYF. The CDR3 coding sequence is TGTGCCAGCAGCTTAGGACAGTTTAGCACAGATACGCAGTATTTT.

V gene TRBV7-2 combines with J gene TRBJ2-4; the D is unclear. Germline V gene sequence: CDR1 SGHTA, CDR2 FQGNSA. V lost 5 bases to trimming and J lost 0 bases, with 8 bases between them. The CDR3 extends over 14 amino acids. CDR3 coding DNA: TGTGCCAGCAGCCGTACTATAGCCAAAAACATTCAGTACTTC. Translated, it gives CASSRTIAKNIQYF.

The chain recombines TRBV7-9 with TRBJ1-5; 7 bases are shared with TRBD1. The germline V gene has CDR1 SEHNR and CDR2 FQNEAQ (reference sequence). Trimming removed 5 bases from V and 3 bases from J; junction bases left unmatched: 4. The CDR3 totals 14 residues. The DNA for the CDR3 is TGTGCCAGCAGCCCGACAGGGCCCAATCAGCCCCAGCATTTT. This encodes CASSPTGPNQPQHF.

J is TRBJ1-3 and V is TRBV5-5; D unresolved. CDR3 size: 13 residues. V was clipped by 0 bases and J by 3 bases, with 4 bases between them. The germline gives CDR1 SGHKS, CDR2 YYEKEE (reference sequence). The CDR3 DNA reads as TGTGCCAGCAGCTTGGGGGGTGGAAACACCATATATTTT. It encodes CASSLGGGNTIYF.

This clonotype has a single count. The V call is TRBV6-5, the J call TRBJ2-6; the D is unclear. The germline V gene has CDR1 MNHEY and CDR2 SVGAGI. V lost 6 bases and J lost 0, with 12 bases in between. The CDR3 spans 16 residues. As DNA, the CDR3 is TGTGCCAGCAGGGTCACCGGGTACTCTGGGGCCAACGTCCTGACTTTC. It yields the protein CASRVTGYSGANVLTF.

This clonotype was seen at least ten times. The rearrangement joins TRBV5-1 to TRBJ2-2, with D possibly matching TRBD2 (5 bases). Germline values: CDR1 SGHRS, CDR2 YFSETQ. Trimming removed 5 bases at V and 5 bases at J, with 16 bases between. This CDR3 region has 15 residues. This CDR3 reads CASSLWGEYTGELFF. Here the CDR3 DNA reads TGCGCCAGCAGTCTTTGGGGAGAATATACCGGGGAGCTGTTTTTT.

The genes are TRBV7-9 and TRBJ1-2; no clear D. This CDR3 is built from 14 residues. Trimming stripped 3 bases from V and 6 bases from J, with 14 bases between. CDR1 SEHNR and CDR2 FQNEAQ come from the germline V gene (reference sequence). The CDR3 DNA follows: TGTGCCAGCAGCTTCGTACCGGGTAATGATGGCTACACCTTC. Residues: CASSFVPGNDGYTF.

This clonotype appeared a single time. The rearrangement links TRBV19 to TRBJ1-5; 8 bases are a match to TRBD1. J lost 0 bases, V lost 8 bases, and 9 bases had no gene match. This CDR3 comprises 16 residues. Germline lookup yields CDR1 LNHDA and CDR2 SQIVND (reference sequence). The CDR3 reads CASDAGTGDSNQPQHF. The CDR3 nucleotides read TGTGCCAGTGATGCGGGGACAGGCGATAGCAATCAGCCCCAGCATTTT.

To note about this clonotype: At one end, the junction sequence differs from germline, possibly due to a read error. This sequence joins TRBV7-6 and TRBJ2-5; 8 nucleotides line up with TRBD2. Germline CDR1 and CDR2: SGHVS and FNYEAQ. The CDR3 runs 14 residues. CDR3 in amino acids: CASSVAGWKETQYF. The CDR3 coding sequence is TGTGCCAGCAGCGTAGCGGGGTGGAAAGAGACCCAGTACTTC. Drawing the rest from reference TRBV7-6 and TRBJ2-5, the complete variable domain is GAGVSQSPRYKVTKRGQDVALRCDPISGHVSLYWYRQALGQGPEFLTYFNYEAQQDKSGLPNDRFSAERPEGSISTLTIQRTEQRDSAMYRCASSVAGWKETQYFGPGTRLLVL.

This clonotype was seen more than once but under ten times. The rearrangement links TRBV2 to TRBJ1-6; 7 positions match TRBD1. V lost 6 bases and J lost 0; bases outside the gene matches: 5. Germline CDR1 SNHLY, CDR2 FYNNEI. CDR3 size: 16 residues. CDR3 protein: CASRGDSSSYNSPLHF. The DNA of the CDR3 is TGTGCCAGCAGAGGGGACAGTAGCTCCTATAATTCACCCCTCCACTTT.

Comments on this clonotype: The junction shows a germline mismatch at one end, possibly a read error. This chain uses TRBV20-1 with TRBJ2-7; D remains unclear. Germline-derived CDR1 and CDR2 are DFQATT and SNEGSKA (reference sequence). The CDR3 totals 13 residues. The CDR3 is CSALQDYNYEQHF. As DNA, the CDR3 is TGCAGTGCTCTTCAGGATTATAACTACGAGCAGCACTTC.

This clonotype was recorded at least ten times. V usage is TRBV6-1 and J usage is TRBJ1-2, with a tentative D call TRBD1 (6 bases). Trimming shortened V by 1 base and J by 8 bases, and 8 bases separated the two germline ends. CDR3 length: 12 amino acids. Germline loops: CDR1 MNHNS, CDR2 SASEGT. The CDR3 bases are TGTGCCAGCAGTGAAGGCAGGGGCGGCTACACCTTC. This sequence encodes CASSEGRGGYTF.

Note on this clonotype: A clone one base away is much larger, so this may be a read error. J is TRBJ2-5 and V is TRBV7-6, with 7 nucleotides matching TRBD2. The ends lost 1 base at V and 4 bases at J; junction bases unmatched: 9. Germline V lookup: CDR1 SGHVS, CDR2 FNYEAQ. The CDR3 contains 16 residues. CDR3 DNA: TGTGCCAGCAGCTTAGATAGCAGCGGGGAATCAGAGACCCAGTACTTC. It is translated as CASSLDSSGESETQYF.

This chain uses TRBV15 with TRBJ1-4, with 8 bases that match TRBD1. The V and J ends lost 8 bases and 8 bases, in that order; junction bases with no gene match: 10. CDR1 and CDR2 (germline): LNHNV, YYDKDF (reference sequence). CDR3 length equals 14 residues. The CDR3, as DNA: TGTGCCACCGGCGCAACAGGGGGAGGGGAAAAACTGTTTTTT. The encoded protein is CATGATGGGEKLFF.

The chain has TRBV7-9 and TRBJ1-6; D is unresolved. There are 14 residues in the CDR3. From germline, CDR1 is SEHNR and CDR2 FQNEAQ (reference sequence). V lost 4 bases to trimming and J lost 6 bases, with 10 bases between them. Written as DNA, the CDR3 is TGTGCCAGCAGCTCCCGGGATCCTAATTCACCCCTCCACTTT. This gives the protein CASSSRDPNSPLHF.

CDR3: CAISDRGVGQPQHF. The CDR3 DNA follows: TGTGCCATCAGTGACAGAGGGGTAGGACAGCCCCAGCATTTT. J is TRBJ1-5 and V is TRBV10-3, with D possibly TRBD1 on 5 matching bases. V was shortened by 3 bases and J by 7 bases, with 13 bases between the two germline ends. CDR3 length equals 14 residues. Germline CDR1 and CDR2: ENHRY and SYGVKD.